The sequence of this T cell receptor beta chain was determined in a study of cytomegalovirus exposure and HLA in healthy donors. Findings and limits, study-wide: Later examination showed HLA-associated TCR beta chains had greater clonal expansion than equally common others. High sensitivity and specificity were reportedly achieved when the classifier diagnosed cytomegalovirus status.

V gave up 7 bases and J gave up 8 bases; unmatched junction bases: 12. Germline CDR1 SQVTM, CDR2 ANQGSEA. CDR3 length equals 14 residues. Use of 60 Vbeta and 13 Jbeta primers characterized the PCR. Method: immunoSEQ multiplex PCR; TCRdb's copy keeps in-frame clones and lacks some. The table records tens of thousands of clones, approximately 74% of them present only once. With regard to this clone: Its target is not known.

What was sequenced was PBMCs. The chain is built from TRBV29-1 and TRBJ1-4; TRBD1 matches at 8 bases. This TCR came from a man under 40 in good health and CMV-seronegative. The CDR3 nucleotides read TGCAGCGCCCGATTGGCAGGGGGCCAAGAAAAACTGTTTTTT. Amino acids: CSARLAGGQEKLFF.